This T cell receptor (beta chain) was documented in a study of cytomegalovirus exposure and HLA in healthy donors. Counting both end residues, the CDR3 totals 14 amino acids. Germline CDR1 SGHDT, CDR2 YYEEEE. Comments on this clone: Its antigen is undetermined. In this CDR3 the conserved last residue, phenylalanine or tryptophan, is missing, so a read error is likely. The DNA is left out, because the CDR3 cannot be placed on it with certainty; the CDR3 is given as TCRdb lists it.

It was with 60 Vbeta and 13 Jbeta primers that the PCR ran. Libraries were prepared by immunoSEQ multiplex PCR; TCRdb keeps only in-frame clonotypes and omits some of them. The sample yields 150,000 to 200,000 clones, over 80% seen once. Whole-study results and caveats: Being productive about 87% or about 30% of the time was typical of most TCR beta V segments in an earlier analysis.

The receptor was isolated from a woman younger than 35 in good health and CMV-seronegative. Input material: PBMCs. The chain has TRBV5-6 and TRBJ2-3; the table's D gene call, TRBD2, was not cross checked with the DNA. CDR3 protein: CASSLSGGAAFYEV.